This T cell receptor (beta chain) was sequenced in a study of T cell responses to AZD1222 COVID-19 vaccine. Study in general: Second doses were pooled across both intervals (about 4 or about 12 weeks). Findings and caveats of the study: Spike-specific TCR repertoires showed rising breadth and depth after two AZD1222 doses.

Worth noting for this clone: Its antigen remains unidentified. The sample has other DNA sequences that encode this CDR3 too.

Generated by immunoSEQ multiplex PCR, the TCRdb table keeps only in-frame clones and is missing some. Among 150,000 to 200,000 clones listed, 80% to 95% were seen once. Germline lookup yields CDR1 SGHTA and CDR2 FQGNSA. Trimming shortened V by 0 bases and J by 0 bases, and 4 bases separated the two germline ends. The CDR3 contains 14 residues. The receptor was isolated from an adult in good health. The chain combines TRBV7-2 with TRBJ2-3; D unresolved. Sequencing used peripheral blood, obtained on day 0 of AZD1222 vaccination. The CDR3 spells CASSLALSTDTQYF. The DNA for the CDR3 is TGTGCCAGCAGCTTAGCCCTCAGCACAGATACGCAGTATTTT.